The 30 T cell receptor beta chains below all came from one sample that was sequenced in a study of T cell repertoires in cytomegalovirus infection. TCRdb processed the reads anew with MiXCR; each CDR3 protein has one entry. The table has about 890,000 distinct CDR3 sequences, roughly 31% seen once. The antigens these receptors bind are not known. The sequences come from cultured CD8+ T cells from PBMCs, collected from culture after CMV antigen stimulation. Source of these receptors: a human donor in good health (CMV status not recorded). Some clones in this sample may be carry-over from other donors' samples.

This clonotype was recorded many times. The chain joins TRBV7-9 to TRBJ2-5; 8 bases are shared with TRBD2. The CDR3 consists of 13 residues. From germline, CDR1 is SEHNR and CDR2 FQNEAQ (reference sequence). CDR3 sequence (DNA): TGTGCAAGCGGGGGAACTCGAAGAGAGACCCAGTACTTC. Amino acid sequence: CASGGTRRETQYF.

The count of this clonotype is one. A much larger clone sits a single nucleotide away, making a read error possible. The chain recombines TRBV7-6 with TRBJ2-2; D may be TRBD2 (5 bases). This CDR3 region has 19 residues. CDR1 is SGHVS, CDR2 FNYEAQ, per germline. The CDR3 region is CTSSRGLSRRYVNTGELFF. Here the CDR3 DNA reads TGTACCAGCAGCCGCGGACTCTCCAGGCGGTATGTCAACACCGGGGAGCTGTTTTTT.

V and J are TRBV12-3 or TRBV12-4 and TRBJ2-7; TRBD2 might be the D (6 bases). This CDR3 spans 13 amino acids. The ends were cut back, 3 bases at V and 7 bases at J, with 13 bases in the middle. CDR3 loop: CASSLGGRQEQYF. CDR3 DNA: TGTGCCAGCAGTTTGGGAGGACGACAGGAGCAGTACTTC.

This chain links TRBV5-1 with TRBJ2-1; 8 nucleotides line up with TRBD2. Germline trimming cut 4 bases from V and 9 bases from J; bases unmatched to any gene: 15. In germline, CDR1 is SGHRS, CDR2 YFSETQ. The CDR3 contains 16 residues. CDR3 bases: TGCGCCAGCAGCCGTAGTATAGTAGCGGGGTCTGTTGAGCAGTTCTTC. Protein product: CASSRSIVAGSVEQFF.

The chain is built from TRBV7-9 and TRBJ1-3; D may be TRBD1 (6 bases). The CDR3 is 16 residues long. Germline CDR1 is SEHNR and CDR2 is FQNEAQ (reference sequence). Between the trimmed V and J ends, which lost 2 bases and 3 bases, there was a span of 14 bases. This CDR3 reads CASSLLGGVFGNTIYF. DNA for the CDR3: TGTGCCAGCAGCTTACTTGGGGGCGTCTTTGGAAACACCATATATTTT. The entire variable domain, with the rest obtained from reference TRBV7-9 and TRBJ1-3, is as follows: DTGVSQNPRHKITKRGQNVTFRCDPISEHNRLYWYRQTLGQGPEFLTYFQNEAQLEKSRLLSDRFSAERPKGSFSTLEIQRTEQGDSAMYLCASSLLGGVFGNTIYFGEGSWLTVV.

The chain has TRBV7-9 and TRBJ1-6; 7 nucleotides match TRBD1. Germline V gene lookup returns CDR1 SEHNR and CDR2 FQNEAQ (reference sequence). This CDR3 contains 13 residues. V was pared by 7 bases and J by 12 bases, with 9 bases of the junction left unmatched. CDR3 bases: TGTGCCAGCACCGCTACAGGGGAAGGACCCCTCCACTTT. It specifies CASTATGEGPLHF. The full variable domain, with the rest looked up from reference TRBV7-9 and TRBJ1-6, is DTGVSQNPRHKITKRGQNVTFRCDPISEHNRLYWYRQTLGQGPEFLTYFQNEAQLEKSRLLSDRFSAERPKGSFSTLEIQRTEQGDSAMYLCASTATGEGPLHFGNGTRLTVT.

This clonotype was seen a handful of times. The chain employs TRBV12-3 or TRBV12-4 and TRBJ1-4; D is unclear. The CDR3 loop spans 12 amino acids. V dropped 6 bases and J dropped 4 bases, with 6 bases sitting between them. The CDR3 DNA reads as TGTGCCAGCAGGGGGATTAATGAAAAACTGTTTTTT. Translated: CASRGINEKLFF.

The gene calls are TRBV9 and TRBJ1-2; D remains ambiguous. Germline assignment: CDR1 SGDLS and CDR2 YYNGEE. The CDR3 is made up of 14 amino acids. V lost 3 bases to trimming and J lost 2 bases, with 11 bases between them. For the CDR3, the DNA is TGTGCCAGCAGCGGCCCCCTCGGAAACTATGGCTACACCTTC. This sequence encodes CASSGPLGNYGYTF.

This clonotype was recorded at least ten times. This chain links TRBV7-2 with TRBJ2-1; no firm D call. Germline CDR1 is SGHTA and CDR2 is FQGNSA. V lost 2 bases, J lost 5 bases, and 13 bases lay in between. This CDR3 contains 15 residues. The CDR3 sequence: CASSLKQEINNEQFF. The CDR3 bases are TGTGCCAGCAGCTTAAAGCAGGAGATAAACAATGAGCAGTTCTTC.

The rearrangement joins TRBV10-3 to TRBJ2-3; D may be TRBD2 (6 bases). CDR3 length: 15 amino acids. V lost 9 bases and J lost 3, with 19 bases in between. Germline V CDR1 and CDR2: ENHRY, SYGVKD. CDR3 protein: CAIRVREGRTDTQYF. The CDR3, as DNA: TGTGCCATAAGAGTCAGGGAAGGGAGGACAGATACGCAGTATTTT.

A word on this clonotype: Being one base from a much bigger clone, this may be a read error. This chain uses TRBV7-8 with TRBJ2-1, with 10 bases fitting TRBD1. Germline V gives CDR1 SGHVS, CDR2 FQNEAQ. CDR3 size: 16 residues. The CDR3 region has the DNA TGTGCCAGCAGCTTGCCGGGACAGGGGCGCTACGATGAGCAGTTCTTC. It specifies CASSLPGQGRYDEQFF.

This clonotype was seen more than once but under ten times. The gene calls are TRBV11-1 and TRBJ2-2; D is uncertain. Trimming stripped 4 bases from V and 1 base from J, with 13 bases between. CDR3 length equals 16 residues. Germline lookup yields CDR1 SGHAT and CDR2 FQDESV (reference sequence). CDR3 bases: TGTGCCAGCAGCTCCTGGGGTGGCGGGAACACCGGGGAGCTGTTTTTT. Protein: CASSSWGGGNTGELFF.

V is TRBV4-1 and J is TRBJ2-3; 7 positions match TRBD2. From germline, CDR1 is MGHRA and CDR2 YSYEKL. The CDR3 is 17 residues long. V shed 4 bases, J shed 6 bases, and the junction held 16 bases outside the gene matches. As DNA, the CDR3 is TGCGCCAGCAGCCTAAGTGTACCGGGAGGTTGGGAGGATACGCAGTATTTT. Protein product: CASSLSVPGGWEDTQYF.

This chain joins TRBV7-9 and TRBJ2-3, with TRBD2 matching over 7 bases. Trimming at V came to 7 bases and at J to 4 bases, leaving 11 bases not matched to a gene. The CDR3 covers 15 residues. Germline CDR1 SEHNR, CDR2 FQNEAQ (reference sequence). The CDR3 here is CASTRTGGFPDTQYF. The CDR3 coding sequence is TGTGCCAGCACCCGAACGGGGGGATTCCCAGATACGCAGTATTTT.

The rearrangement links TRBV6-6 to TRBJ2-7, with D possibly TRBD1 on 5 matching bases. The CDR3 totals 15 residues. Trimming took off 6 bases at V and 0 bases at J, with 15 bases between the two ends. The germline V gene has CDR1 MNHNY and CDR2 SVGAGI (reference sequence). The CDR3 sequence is CASSLPDTASYEQYV. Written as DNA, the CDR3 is TGTGCCAGCAGCTTACCGGACACCGCCTCCTACGAGCAGTACGTC.

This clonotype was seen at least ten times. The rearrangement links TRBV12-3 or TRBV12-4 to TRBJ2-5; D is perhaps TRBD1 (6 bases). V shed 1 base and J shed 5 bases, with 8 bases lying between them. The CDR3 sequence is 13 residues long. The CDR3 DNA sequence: TGTGCCAGCAGTTTAGAGGGGGTGGAGACCCAGTACTTC. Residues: CASSLEGVETQYF.

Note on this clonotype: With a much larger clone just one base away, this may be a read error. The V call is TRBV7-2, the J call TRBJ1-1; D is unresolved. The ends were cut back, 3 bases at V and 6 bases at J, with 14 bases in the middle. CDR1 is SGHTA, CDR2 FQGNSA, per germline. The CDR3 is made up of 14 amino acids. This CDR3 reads CASSFFEWDAEAFF. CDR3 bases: TGTGCCAGCAGCTTTTTCGAATGGGATGCTGAAGCTTTCTTT. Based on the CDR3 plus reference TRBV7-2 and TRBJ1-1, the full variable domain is GAGVSQSPSNKVTEKGKDVELRCDPISGHTALYWYRQSLGQGLEFLIYFQGNSAPDKSGLPSDRFSAERTGGSVSTLTIQRTQQEDSAVYLCASSFFEWDAEAFFGQGTRLTVV.

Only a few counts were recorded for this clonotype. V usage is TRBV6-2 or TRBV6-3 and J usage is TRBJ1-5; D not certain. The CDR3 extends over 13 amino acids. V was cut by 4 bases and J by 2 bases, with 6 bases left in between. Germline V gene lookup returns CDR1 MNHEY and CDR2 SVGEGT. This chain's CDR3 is CASSFERNQPQHF. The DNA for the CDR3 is TGTGCCAGCAGTTTCGAGCGCAATCAGCCCCAGCATTTT.

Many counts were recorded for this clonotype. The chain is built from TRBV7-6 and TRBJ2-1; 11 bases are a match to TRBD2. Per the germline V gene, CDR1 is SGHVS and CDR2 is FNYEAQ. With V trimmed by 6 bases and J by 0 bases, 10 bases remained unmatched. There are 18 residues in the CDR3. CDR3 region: CASSSTSGGFSSYNEQFF. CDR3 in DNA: TGTGCCAGCAGTTCTACTAGCGGGGGTTTTAGCTCCTACAATGAGCAGTTCTTC.

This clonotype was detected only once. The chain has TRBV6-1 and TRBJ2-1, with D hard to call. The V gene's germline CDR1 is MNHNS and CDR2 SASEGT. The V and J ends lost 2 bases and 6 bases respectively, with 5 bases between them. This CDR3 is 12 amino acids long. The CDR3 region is CASSEPTNEQFF. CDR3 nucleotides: TGTGCCAGCAGTGAACCAACCAATGAGCAGTTCTTC.

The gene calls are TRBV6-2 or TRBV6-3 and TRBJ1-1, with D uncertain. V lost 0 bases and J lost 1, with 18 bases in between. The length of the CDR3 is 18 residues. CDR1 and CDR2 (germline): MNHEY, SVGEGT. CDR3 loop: CASSYSVPKGPANTEAFF. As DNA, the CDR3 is TGTGCCAGCAGTTACTCAGTTCCTAAAGGACCGGCGAACACTGAAGCTTTCTTT.

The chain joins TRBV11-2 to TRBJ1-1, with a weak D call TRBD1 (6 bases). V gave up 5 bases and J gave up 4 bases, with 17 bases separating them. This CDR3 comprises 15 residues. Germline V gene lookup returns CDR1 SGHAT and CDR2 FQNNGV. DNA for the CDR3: TGTGCCAGCAGCCCCTGGGCGAGGGGGAGCACTGAAGCTTTCTTT. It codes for CASSPWARGSTEAFF.

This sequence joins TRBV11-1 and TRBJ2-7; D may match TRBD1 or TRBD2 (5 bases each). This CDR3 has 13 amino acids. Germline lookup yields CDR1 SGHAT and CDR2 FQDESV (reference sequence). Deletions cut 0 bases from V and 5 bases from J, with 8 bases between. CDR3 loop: CASSLAGTHEQYV. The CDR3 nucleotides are TGTGCCAGCAGCTTAGCGGGGACCCACGAGCAGTACGTC.

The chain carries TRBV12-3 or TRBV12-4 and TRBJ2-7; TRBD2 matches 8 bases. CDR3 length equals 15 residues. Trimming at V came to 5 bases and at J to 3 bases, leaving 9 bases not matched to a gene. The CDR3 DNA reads TGTGCCAGCAGTCTGGGCGGGGGGCGACTCTACGAGCAGTACTTC. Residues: CASSLGGGRLYEQYF.

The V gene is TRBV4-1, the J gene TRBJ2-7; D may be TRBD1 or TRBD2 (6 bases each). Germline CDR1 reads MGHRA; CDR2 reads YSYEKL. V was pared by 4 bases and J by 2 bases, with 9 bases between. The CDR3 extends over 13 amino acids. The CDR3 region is CASSPRDTYEQYF. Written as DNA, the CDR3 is TGCGCCAGCAGCCCGCGGGACACCTACGAGCAGTACTTC.

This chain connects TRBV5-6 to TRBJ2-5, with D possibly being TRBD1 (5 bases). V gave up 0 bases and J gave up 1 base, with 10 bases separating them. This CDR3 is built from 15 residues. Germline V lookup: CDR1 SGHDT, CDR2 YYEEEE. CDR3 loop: CASSLGGRPQETQYF. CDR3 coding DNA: TGTGCCAGCAGCTTGGGGGGCAGGCCCCAAGAGACCCAGTACTTC.

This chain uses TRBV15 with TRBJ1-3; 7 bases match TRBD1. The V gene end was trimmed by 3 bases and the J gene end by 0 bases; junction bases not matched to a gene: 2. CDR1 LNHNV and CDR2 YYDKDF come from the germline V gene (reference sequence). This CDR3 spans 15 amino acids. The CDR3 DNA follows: TGTGCCACCAGCAGGGACAGGTTCTCTGGAAACACCATATATTTT. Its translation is CATSRDRFSGNTIYF.

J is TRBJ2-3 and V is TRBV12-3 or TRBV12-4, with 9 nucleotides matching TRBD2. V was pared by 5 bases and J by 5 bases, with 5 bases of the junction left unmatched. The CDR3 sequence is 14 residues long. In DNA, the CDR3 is TGTGCCAGCAGTGCGGGGGGGCCCGAAGATACGCAGTATTTT. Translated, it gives CASSAGGPEDTQYF.

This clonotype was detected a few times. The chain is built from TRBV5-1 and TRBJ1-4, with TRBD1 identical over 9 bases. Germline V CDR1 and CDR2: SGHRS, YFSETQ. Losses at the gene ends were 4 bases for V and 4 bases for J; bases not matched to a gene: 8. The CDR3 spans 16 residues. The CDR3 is CASSKQRTGDNEKLFF. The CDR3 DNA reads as TGCGCCAGCAGCAAACAACGGACAGGGGATAATGAAAAACTGTTTTTT.

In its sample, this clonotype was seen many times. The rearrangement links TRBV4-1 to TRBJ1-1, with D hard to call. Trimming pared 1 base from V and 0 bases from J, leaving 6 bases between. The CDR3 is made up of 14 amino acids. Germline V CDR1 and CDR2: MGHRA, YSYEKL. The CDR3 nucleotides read TGCGCCAGCAGCCAAGGTCCCCTGAACACTGAAGCTTTCTTT. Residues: CASSQGPLNTEAFF.